This T cell receptor beta chain derives from a study of blood T cell repertoires in COVID-19. Looking at the study overall: Whether acute or convalescent, the COVID-19 samples came from the United States, Italy and Spain. T cells, B-cell-depleted T cells, or PBMCs supplied cDNA or gDNA.

In the source study's methods: Quantification of nucleated cells was approximated via reference gene primer amplification. Measured with immunoSEQ multiplex PCR; TCRdb has only the in-frame clones, and not every one. V, J and clone size derive from that table, while D and trimming were established from the DNA sequence. The sample yields about 260,000 clones, about nine tenths seen once. CDR3 length: 14 amino acids. Trimming left V 7 bases short and J 4 bases short, with 15 bases between. The germline gives CDR1 SGDLS, CDR2 YYNGEE. The sequence derives from a woman aged 40 to 50 who had recovered from COVID-19. The chain employs TRBV9 and TRBJ1-5, with a tentative D call TRBD1 (6 bases). The sample taken for sequencing was peripheral blood. CDR3 region: CASGGGAPNQPQHF. Written as DNA, the CDR3 is TGTGCCAGCGGGGGGGGCGCCCCGAATCAGCCCCAGCATTTT.